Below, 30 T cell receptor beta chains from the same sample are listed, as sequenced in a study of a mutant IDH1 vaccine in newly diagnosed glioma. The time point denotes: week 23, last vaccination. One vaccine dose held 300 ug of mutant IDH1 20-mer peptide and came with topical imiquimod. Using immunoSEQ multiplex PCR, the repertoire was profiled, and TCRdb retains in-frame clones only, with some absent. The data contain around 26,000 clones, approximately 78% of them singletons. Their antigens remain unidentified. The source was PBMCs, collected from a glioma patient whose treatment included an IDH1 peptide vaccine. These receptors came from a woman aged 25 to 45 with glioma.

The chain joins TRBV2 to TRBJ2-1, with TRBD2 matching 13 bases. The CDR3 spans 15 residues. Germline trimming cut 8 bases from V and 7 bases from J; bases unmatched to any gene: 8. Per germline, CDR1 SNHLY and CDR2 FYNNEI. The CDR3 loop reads CASRSPGLAGNEQFF. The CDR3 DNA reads TGTGCCAGCCGATCTCCGGGACTAGCGGGGAATGAGCAGTTCTTC.

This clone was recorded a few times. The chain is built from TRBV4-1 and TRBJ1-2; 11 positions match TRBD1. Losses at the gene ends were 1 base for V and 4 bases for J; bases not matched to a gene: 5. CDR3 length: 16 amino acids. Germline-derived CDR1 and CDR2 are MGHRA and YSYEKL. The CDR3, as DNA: TGCGCCAGCAGCCAAGTAGGACAGGGGGCTCCCTATGGCTACACCTTC. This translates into CASSQVGQGAPYGYTF.

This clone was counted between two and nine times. CDR3 residues: CASSQGEGAGYGYTF. As DNA, the CDR3 is TGCGCCAGCAGCCAAGGGGAGGGGGCCGGGTATGGCTACACCTTC. The rearrangement uses TRBV4-1 and TRBJ1-2; 7 positions agree with TRBD1. The CDR3 loop spans 15 amino acids. Trimming removed 1 base from V and 5 bases from J; junction bases left unmatched: 7. Germline CDR1 is MGHRA and CDR2 is YSYEKL.

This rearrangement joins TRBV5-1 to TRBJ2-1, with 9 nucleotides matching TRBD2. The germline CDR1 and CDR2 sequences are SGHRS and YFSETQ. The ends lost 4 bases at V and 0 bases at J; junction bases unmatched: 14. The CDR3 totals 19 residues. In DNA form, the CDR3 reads TGCGCCAGCAGCGTGGGGGGGCAGCGGGGGGCAAGCTCCTACAATGAGCAGTTCTTC. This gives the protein CASSVGGQRGASSYNEQFF.

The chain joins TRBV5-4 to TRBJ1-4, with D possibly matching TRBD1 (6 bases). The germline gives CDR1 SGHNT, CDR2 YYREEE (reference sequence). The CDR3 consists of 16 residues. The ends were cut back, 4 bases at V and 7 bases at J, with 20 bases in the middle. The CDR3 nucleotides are TGTGCCAGCAGCCGAGGCGGGGGGCGATTGGGTGAAAAACTGTTTTTT. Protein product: CASSRGGGRLGEKLFF.

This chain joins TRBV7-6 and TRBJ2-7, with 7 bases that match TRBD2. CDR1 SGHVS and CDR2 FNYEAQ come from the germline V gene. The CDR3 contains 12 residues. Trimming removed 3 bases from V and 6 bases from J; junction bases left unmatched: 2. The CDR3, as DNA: TGTGCCAGCAGCTTTCCGGGGGGCGAGCAGTACTTC. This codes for CASSFPGGEQYF. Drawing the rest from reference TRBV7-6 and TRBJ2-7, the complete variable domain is GAGVSQSPRYKVTKRGQDVALRCDPISGHVSLYWYRQALGQGPEFLTYFNYEAQQDKSGLPNDRFSAERPEGSISTLTIQRTEQRDSAMYRCASSFPGGEQYFGPGTRLTVT.

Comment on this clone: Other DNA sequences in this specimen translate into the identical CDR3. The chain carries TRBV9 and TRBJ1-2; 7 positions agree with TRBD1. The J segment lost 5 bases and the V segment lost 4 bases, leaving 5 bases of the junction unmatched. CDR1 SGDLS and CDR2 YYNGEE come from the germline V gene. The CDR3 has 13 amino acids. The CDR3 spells CASSPDREYGYTF. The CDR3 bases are TGTGCCAGCAGCCCCGACAGGGAGTATGGCTACACCTTC. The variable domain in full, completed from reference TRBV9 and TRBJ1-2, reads DSGVTQTPKHLITATGQRVTLRCSPRSGDLSVYWYQQSLDQGLQFLIQYYNGEERAKGNILERFSAQQFPDLHSELNLSSLELGDSALYFCASSPDREYGYTFGSGTRLTVV.

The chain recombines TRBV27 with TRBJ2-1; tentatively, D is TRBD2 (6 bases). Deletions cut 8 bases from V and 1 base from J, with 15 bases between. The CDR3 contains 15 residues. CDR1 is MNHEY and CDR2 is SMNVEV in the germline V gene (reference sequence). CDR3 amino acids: CASRRGSRSYNEQFF. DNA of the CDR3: TGTGCCAGCCGACGGGGGTCCCGATCCTACAATGAGCAGTTCTTC.

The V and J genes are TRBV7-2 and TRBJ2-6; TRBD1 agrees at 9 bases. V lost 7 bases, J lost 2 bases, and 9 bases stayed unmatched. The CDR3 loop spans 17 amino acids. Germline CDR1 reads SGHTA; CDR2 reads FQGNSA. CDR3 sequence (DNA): TGTGCCAGCATACCCGGGACAGGGAGTACTGGGGCCAACGTCCTGACTTTC. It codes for CASIPGTGSTGANVLTF.

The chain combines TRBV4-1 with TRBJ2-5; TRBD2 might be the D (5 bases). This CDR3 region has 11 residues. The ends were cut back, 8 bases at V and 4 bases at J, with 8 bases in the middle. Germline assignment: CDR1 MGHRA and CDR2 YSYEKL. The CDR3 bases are TGCGCCAGCGCCCGGGGAGAGACCCAGTACTTC. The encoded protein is CASARGETQYF.

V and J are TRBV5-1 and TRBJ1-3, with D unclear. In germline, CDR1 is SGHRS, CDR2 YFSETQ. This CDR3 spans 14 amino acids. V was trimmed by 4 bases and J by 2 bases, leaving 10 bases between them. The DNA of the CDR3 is TGCGCCAGCAGCCGCTCCTACCCTGGAAACACCATATATTTT. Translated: CASSRSYPGNTIYF.

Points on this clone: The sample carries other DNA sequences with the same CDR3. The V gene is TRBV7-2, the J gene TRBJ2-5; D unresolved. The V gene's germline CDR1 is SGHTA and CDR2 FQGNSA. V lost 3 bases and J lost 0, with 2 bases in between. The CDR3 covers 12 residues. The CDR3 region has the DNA TGTGCCAGCAGCTTGTACCAAGAGACCCAGTACTTC. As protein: CASSLYQETQYF. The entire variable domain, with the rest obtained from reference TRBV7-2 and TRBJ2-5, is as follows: GAGVSQSPSNKVTEKGKDVELRCDPISGHTALYWYRQSLGQGLEFLIYFQGNSAPDKSGLPSDRFSAERTGGSVSTLTIQRTQQEDSAVYLCASSLYQETQYFGPGTRLLVL.

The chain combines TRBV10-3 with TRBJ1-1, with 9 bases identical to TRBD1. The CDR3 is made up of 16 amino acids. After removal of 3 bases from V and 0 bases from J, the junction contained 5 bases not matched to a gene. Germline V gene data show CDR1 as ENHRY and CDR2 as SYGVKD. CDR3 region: CAISEPGQGMNTEAFF. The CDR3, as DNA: TGTGCCATCAGTGAACCGGGACAGGGTATGAACACTGAAGCTTTCTTT.

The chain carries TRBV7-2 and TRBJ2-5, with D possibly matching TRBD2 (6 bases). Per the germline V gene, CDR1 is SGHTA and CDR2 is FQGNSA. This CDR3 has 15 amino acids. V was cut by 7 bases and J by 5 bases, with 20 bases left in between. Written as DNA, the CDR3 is TGTGCCAGCACCCTGGGAGTGGTACTAGCTGAGACCCAGTACTTC. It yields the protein CASTLGVVLAETQYF.

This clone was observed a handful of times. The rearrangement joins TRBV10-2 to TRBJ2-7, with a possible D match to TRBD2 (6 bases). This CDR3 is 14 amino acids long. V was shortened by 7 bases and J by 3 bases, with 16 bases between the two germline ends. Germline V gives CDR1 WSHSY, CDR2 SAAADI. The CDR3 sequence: CASNGGIGGYEQYF. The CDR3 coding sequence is TGCGCCAGCAATGGCGGGATAGGCGGCTACGAGCAGTACTTC.

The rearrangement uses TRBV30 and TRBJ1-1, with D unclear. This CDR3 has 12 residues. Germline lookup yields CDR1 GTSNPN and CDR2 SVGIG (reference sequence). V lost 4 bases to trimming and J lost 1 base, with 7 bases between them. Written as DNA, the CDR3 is TGTGCCTGGACTCCAGAGAACACTGAAGCTTTCTTT. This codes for CAWTPENTEAFF.

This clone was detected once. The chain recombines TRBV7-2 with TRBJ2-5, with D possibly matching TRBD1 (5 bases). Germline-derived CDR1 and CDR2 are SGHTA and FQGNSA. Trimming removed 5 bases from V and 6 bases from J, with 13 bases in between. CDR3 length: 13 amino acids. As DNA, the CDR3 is TGTGCCAGCAGCGTAGGGGCTAGTCAGACCCAGTACTTC. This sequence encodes CASSVGASQTQYF. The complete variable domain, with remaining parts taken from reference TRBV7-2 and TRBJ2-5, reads GAGVSQSPSNKVTEKGKDVELRCDPISGHTALYWYRQSLGQGLEFLIYFQGNSAPDKSGLPSDRFSAERTGGSVSTLTIQRTQQEDSAVYLCASSVGASQTQYFGPGTRLLVL.

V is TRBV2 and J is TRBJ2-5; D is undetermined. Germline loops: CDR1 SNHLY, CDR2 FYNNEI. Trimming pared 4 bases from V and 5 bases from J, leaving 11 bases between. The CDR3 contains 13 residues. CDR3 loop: CASSGPLVETQYF. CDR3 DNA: TGTGCCAGCAGTGGGCCGTTGGTTGAGACCCAGTACTTC. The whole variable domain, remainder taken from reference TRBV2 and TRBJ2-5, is EPEVTQTPSHQVTQMGQEVILRCVPISNHLYFYWYRQILGQKVEFLVSFYNNEISEKSEIFDDQFSVERPDGSNFTLKIRSTKLEDSAMYFCASSGPLVETQYFGPGTRLLVL.

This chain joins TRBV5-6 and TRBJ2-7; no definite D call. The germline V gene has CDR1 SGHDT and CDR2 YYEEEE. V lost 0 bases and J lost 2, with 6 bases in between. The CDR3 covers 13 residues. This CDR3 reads CASSLGAAYEQYF. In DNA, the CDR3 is TGTGCCAGCAGCTTGGGGGCGGCCTACGAGCAGTACTTC.

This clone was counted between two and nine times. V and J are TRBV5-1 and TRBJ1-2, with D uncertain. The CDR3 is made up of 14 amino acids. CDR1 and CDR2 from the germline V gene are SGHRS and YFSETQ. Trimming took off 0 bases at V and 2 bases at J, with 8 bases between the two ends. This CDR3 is CASSLERANYGYTF. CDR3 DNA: TGCGCCAGCAGCTTGGAGCGGGCAAACTATGGCTACACCTTC.

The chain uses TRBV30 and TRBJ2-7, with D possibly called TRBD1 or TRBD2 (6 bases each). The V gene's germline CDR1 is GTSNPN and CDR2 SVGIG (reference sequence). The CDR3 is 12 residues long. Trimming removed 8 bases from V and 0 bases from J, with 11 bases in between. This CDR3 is CAGGTFSYEQYF. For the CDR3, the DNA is TGTGCCGGAGGGACATTCTCCTACGAGCAGTACTTC.

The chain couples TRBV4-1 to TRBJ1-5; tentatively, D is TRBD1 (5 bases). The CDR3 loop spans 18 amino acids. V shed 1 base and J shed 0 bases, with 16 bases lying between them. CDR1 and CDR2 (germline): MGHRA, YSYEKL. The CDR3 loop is CASSQVGTLGSSNQPQHF. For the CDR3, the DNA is TGCGCCAGCAGCCAAGTTGGGACCCTGGGGAGTAGCAATCAGCCCCAGCATTTT.

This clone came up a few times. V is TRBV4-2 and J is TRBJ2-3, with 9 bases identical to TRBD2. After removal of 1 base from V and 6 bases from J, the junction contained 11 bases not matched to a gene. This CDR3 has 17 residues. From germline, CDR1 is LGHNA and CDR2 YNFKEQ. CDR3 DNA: TGTGCCAGCAGCCAAGGTAGCGGGGGTTCCCCGGTGGATACGCAGTATTTT. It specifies CASSQGSGGSPVDTQYF.

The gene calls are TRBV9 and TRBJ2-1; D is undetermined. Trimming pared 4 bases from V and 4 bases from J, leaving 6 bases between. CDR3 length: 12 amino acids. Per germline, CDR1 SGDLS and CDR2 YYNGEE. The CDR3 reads CASSTQYNEQFF. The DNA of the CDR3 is TGTGCCAGCAGCACTCAATACAATGAGCAGTTCTTC.

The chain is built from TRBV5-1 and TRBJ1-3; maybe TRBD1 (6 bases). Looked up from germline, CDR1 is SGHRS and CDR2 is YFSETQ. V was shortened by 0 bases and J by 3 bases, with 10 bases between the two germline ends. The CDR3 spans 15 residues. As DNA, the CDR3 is TGCGCCAGCAGCTTGGTAACAGGGAGTGGAAACACCATATATTTT. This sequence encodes CASSLVTGSGNTIYF.

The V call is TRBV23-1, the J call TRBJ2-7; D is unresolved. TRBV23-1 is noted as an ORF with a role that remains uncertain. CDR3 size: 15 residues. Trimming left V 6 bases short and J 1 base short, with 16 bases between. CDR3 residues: CASSPTGPLSYEQYF. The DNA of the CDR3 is TGCGCCAGCAGCCCGACCGGACCGCTTTCCTACGAGCAGTACTTC.

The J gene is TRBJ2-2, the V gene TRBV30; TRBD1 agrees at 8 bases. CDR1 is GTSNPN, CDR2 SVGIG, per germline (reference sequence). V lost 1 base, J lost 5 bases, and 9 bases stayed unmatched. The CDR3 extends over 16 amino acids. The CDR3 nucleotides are TGTGCCTGGAGTGAAGGGGCAGGGGGCCGTACCGGGGAGCTGTTTTTT. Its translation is CAWSEGAGGRTGELFF.

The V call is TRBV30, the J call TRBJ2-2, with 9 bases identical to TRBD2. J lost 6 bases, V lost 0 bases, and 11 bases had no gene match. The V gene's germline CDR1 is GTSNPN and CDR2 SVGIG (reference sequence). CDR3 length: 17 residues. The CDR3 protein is CAWSVRRAGGNAGELFF. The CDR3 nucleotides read TGTGCCTGGAGTGTAAGGAGAGCGGGGGGTAACGCCGGGGAGCTGTTTTTT. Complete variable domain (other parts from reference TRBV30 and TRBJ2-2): SQTIHQWPATLVQPVGSPLSLECTVEGTSNPNLYWYRQAAGRGLQLLFYSVGIGQISSEVPQNLSASRPQDRQFILSSKKLLLSDSGFYLCAWSVRRAGGNAGELFFGEGSRLTVL.

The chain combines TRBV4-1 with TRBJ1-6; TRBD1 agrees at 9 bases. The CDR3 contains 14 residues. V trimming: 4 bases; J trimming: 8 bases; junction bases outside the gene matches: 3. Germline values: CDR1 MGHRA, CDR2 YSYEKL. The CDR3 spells CASSRQGVDSPLHF. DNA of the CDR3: TGCGCCAGCAGCCGACAGGGGGTTGATTCACCCCTCCACTTT.

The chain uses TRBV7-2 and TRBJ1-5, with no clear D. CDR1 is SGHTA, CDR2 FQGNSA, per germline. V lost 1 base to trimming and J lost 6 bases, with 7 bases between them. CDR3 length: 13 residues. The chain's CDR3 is CASSLGGGQPQHF. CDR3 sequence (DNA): TGTGCCAGCAGCTTAGGGGGAGGTCAGCCCCAGCATTTT.